This is a list of T cell receptor beta chains from one sample in a study of T cell repertoires in cytomegalovirus infection. Each CDR3 protein is one row after TCRdb ran MiXCR on the reads. In the table there are 65,000 to 95,000 distinct CDR3 sequences, 3.7% of which are singletons. Sequencing was performed on PBMCs. The receptors here all came from a human donor in good health (CMV status not recorded). Some clones in this sample may be carry-over from other donors' samples. The CDR3 runs from the conserved cysteine through the conserved F or W. D genes are given only for firm matches. Size is stated as once, few, many, or a class for an expanded clone.

many	TRBJ2-3	TRBV20-1	TRBD2	CSASAQLAEKEYF	TGCAGTGCTAGTGCTCAACTAGCGGAGAAGGAGTATTTT
few	TRBJ2-2	TRBV4-1	-	CASSFIIAGKLFF	TGCGCCAGCAGCTTTATCATCGCAGGGAAGCTGTTTTTT
many	TRBJ1-2	TRBV7-2	-	CASSLGGAYYGYTF	TGTGCCAGCAGCTTAGGTGGGGCGTACTATGGCTACACCTTC
many	TRBJ1-5	TRBV12-3/TRBV12-4	-	CASSFKRQPQHF	TGTGCCAGCAGTTTTAAACGTCAGCCCCAGCATTTT
many	TRBJ1-5	TRBV7-6	-	CASPLGNQPQHF	TGTGCCAGCCCACTAGGGAATCAGCCCCAGCATTTT
many	TRBJ2-1	TRBV5-3	TRBD2	CASSLGGSGGYNEQFF	TGTGCCAGCAGCCTGGGGGGGAGCGGGGGCTACAATGAGCAGTTCTTC
many	TRBJ2-1	TRBV7-3	TRBD2	CASSLSASGGATKNNEQFF	TGTGCCAGCAGCTTAAGTGCTAGCGGGGGGGCTACTAAAAACAATGAGCAGTTCTTC
many	TRBJ2-3	TRBV7-8	TRBD2	CASSPLAGGSTDTQYF	TGTGCCAGCAGCCCCTTAGCGGGGGGAAGCACAGATACGCAGTATTTT
many	TRBJ1-4	TRBV7-9	-	CASSAQGSNEKLFF	TGTGCCAGCAGCGCCCAGGGGTCTAATGAAAAACTGTTTTTT
many	TRBJ2-3	TRBV4-3	TRBD2	CASSPIWGAGDTQYF	TGCGCCAGCAGCCCCATCTGGGGAGCGGGGGATACGCAGTATTTT
many	TRBJ1-1	TRBV11-2	-	CASSRGLEAFF	TGTGCCAGCAGCAGAGGACTTGAAGCTTTCTTT
many	TRBJ2-5	TRBV28	TRBD2	CASSLPAGGETQYF	TGTGCCAGCAGTTTACCAGCGGGGGGTGAGACCCAGTACTTC
many	TRBJ1-1	TRBV10-3	TRBD1	CAISESTGALNTEAFF	TGTGCCATCAGTGAGTCGACAGGGGCTCTGAACACTGAAGCTTTCTTT
many	TRBJ2-5	TRBV6-2/TRBV6-3	TRBD2	CASAQWGGQETQYF	TGTGCCAGCGCCCAATGGGGGGGCCAAGAGACCCAGTACTTC
many	TRBJ2-1	TRBV6-2/TRBV6-3	TRBD2	CASTGGYRSEQFF	TGTGCCAGCACGGGGGGGTATAGGAGTGAGCAGTTCTTC
many	TRBJ1-5	TRBV12-3/TRBV12-4	TRBD1	CASRILGNPGQNQPQHF	TGTGCCAGCAGGATCTTAGGGAACCCGGGACAGAATCAGCCCCAGCATTTT
many	TRBJ2-5	TRBV7-2	-	CASSLMQGAKGETQYF	TGTGCCAGCAGCTTAATGCAGGGCGCCAAGGGAGAGACCCAGTACTTC
medium-sized	TRBJ2-5	TRBV7-6	-	CASSLEKGYDQETQYF	TGTGCCAGCAGCTTAGAAAAAGGGTATGACCAAGAGACCCAGTACTTC
many	TRBJ1-1	TRBV4-1	-	CASSQGRRPRGTEAFF	TGCGCCAGCAGCCAAGGGAGGCGACCCCGCGGCACTGAAGCTTTCTTT
many	TRBJ2-7	TRBV20-1	-	CSASPRAYSYEQYF	TGCAGTGCTAGTCCCCGGGCTTACTCCTACGAGCAGTACTTC
many	TRBJ1-1	TRBV11-2	-	CASSAHEGTGLTEAFF	TGTGCCAGCAGCGCCCACGAAGGTACAGGGTTGACTGAAGCTTTCTTT
many	TRBJ1-2	TRBV14	-	CASSPTGRWYTF	TGTGCCAGCAGTCCAACAGGACGTTGGTACACCTTC
many	TRBJ2-3	TRBV4-3	-	CASSQETIRGTDTQYF	TGCGCCAGCAGCCAAGAAACTATTCGAGGCACAGATACGCAGTATTTT
many	TRBJ1-6	TRBV5-6	-	CASSSSRAIQHF	TGTGCCAGCAGCTCTTCACGGGCCATCCAACACTTT
many	TRBJ2-3	TRBV15	TRBD2	CATSRELAGTDTQYF	TGTGCCACCAGCAGAGAACTAGCGGGCACAGATACGCAGTATTTT
many	TRBJ2-3	TRBV6-1	-	CASSELWGFRTDTQYF	TGTGCCAGCAGTGAACTATGGGGGTTCCGCACAGATACGCAGTATTTT
many	TRBJ1-1	TRBV7-7	-	CASSHHLDTEAFF	TGTGCCAGCAGCCATCATTTGGACACTGAAGCTTTCTTT
many	TRBJ1-1	TRBV5-1	TRBD1	CASSLVGQGSGGNTEAFF	TGCGCCAGCAGCTTGGTTGGACAGGGTTCCGGGGGTAACACTGAAGCTTTCTTT
many	TRBJ2-7	TRBV7-2	-	CASSRYHEQYF	TGTGCCAGCAGCCGTTATCACGAGCAGTACTTC
many	TRBJ2-7	TRBV6-5	-	CASSYTGYEQYF	TGTGCCAGCAGTTACACGGGCTACGAGCAGTACTTC
many	TRBJ1-2	TRBV11-2	-	CASSLMGGANPYGYTF	TGTGCCAGCAGCTTAATGGGGGGGGCAAATCCCTATGGCTACACCTTC
many	TRBJ1-5	TRBV20-1	-	CSALFSNQPQHF	TGCAGTGCTTTATTTAGCAATCAGCCCCAGCATTTT